These 30 T cell receptor beta chains originate from one sample sequenced in a study of blood T cell repertoires in COVID-19. Method: immunoSEQ multiplex PCR; TCRdb's copy keeps in-frame clones and lacks some. Here the sample spans 95,000 to 130,000 clones, 75% to 90% being singletons. Sequenced: peripheral blood. The receptors were sampled from a young man with acute or convalescent COVID-19.

This chain uses TRBV30 with TRBJ2-7, with D perhaps matching TRBD1 (5 bases). The V end was cut by 0 bases, the J end by 2 bases, with 11 bases between. The CDR3 is made up of 14 amino acids. The V gene's germline CDR1 is GTSNPN and CDR2 SVGIG (reference sequence). The DNA for the CDR3 is TGTGCCTGGAGTGTAGGCAGGGTGCCCTACGAGCAGTACTTC. Its protein is CAWSVGRVPYEQYF.

A note on this clone: Germline is not matched at one junction end, which may reflect a read error. The chain carries TRBV6-1 and TRBJ2-7, with a possible D match to TRBD1 (6 bases). Per the germline V gene, CDR1 is MNHNS and CDR2 is SASEGT. The CDR3 runs 15 residues. In DNA form, the CDR3 reads TGTGCCAGCAGCGAAGGACCCACAGGGACCTACGAGCAGTACTTC. As protein: CASSEGPTGTYEQYF.

Note on this clone: One end of the junction does not line up with germline, which may come from a read error. The gene calls are TRBV11-2 and TRBJ2-1; 7 nucleotides align to TRBD2. CDR1 and CDR2 from the germline V gene are SGHAT and FQNNGV. This CDR3 is 14 amino acids long. The CDR3 here is CASSLERGGSKAIF. The CDR3, as DNA: TGTGCCAGCAGCTTAGAACGTGGCGGGAGTAAGGCGATCTTC.

The J gene is TRBJ1-1, the V gene TRBV5-1, with D possibly being TRBD1 (6 bases). The CDR3 extends over 14 amino acids. Trimming cost V 3 bases and J 1 base, with 10 bases left between them. Germline lookup yields CDR1 SGHRS and CDR2 YFSETQ. The CDR3 spells CASSSTQGNTEAFF. For the CDR3, the DNA is TGCGCCAGCAGCTCGACACAGGGGAACACTGAAGCTTTCTTT. The complete variable domain, with remaining parts taken from reference TRBV5-1 and TRBJ1-1, reads KAGVTQTPRYLIKTRGQQVTLSCSPISGHRSVSWYQQTPGQGLQFLFEYFSETQRNKGNFPGRFSGRQFSNSRSEMNVSTLELGDSALYLCASSSTQGNTEAFFGQGTRLTVV.

The chain is built from TRBV3-1 (or the pseudogene TRBV3-2) and TRBJ2-1; D is possibly TRBD1 (7 bases). This CDR3 region has 16 residues. Trimming took off 5 bases at V and 8 bases at J, with 22 bases between the two ends. Looked up from germline, CDR1 is LGHDT and CDR2 is YNNKEL (reference sequence). Here the CDR3 DNA reads TGTGCCAGCAGCGGTAATCCCGTCACAGGGGAGGATGAGCAGTTCTTC. Translating it yields CASSGNPVTGEDEQFF.

The rearrangement links TRBV19 to TRBJ2-1; the match to TRBD2 covers 7 bases. The trim removed 4 bases at V and 3 bases at J, leaving 9 bases unmatched. CDR1 and CDR2 from the germline V gene are LNHDA and SQIVND (reference sequence). The CDR3 runs 16 residues. CDR3 protein: CASSRGLSGNYNEQFF. For the CDR3, the DNA is TGTGCCAGTAGTAGAGGACTCAGCGGGAACTACAATGAGCAGTTCTTC.

This clone was seen a handful of times. The genes are TRBV7-3 and TRBJ1-1; D not certain. The V gene lost 5 bases and the J gene lost 1 base, with 14 bases spanning the gap. The CDR3 sequence is 15 residues long. Germline CDR1 and CDR2: SGHTA and FQGTGA. The CDR3, as DNA: TGTGCCAGCAGCCCGGTGTCGGGGTCGAACACTGAAGCTTTCTTT. It is translated as CASSPVSGSNTEAFF.

The gene calls are TRBV6-5 and TRBJ1-1, with 7 bases identical to TRBD1. In germline, CDR1 is MNHEY, CDR2 SVGAGI. V shed 2 bases and J 5 bases; nucleotides not matched to a gene: 5. This CDR3 is 14 amino acids long. CDR3 sequence reads: CASSYVQGSTEAFF. CDR3 bases: TGTGCCAGCAGTTACGTACAGGGGTCAACTGAAGCTTTCTTT.

The chain employs TRBV4-2 and TRBJ1-2; 10 bases are a match to TRBD1. V lost 0 bases and J lost 8; bases outside the gene matches: 6. The germline CDR1 and CDR2 sequences are LGHNA and YNFKEQ. The length of the CDR3 is 15 residues. The CDR3 loop reads CASSQDQTGGGGYTF. The CDR3 coding sequence is TGTGCCAGCAGCCAAGATCAGACAGGGGGCGGGGGCTACACCTTC.

V and J are TRBV27 and TRBJ1-6; D perhaps matches TRBD1 (6 bases). V lost 6 bases to trimming and J lost 0 bases, with 15 bases between them. The CDR3 length is 17 residues. CDR1 and CDR2 from the germline V gene are MNHEY and SMNVEV (reference sequence). The CDR3 coding sequence is TGTGCCAGCAGGCCTAGACAGGCGAGCTCCTATAATTCACCCCTCCACTTT. Amino acid sequence: CASRPRQASSYNSPLHF.

The rearrangement joins TRBV4-2 to TRBJ2-7, with D perhaps TRBD2 (8 bases). Trimming stripped 3 bases from V and 5 bases from J, with 17 bases between. Germline V lookup: CDR1 LGHNA, CDR2 YNFKEQ. This CDR3 is 15 amino acids long. CDR3 residues: CASSQPGGGYHEQYF. The CDR3 DNA sequence: TGTGCCAGCAGCCAGCCGGGAGGGGGCTACCACGAGCAGTACTTC.

The V call is TRBV6-2 or TRBV6-3, the J call TRBJ2-3; tentatively, D is TRBD1 (6 bases). Deletions cut 4 bases from V and 6 bases from J, with 14 bases between. The CDR3 covers 14 residues. Looked up from germline, CDR1 is MNHEY and CDR2 is SVGEGT. DNA for the CDR3: TGTGCCAGCAGTTGGGTGGGGGCGTGGGATACGCAGTATTTT. Encoded protein: CASSWVGAWDTQYF.

J is TRBJ2-3 and V is TRBV4-3; D not certain. V gave up 4 bases and J gave up 0 bases, with 8 bases separating them. The CDR3 spans 14 residues. CDR1 is LGHNA, CDR2 YSLEER, per germline. This chain's CDR3 is CASSLSISTDTQYF. Written as DNA, the CDR3 is TGCGCCAGCAGCCTTTCAATTAGCACAGATACGCAGTATTTT.

This clone was counted between two and nine times. Here the CDR3 reads CASSLDYSTNTGELFF. The CDR3 bases are TGTGCCAGCAGCTTGGATTACAGCACGAACACCGGGGAGCTGTTTTTT. The genes are TRBV5-6 and TRBJ2-2; D is unclear. The CDR3 totals 16 residues. CDR1 and CDR2 from the germline V gene are SGHDT and YYEEEE. The V gene lost 0 bases and the J gene lost 0 bases, with 9 bases spanning the gap. Complete variable domain (other parts from reference TRBV5-6 and TRBJ2-2): DAGVTQSPTHLIKTRGQQVTLRCSPKSGHDTVSWYQQALGQGPQFIFQYYEEEERQRGNFPDRFSGHQFPNYSSELNVNALLLGDSALYLCASSLDYSTNTGELFFGEGSRLTVL.

This chain links TRBV7-8 with TRBJ1-6; D may be TRBD1 (5 bases). Per germline, CDR1 SGHVS and CDR2 FQNEAQ. The CDR3 extends over 17 amino acids. The V end lost 5 bases, the J end lost 9 bases, and 23 bases lay between the germline ends. The CDR3 is CASSPQGGGFPVSPLHF. The CDR3 coding sequence is TGTGCCAGCAGCCCGCAGGGAGGCGGATTTCCAGTTTCACCCCTCCACTTT.

The V call is TRBV7-9, the J call TRBJ2-5; 8 positions match TRBD2. In germline, CDR1 is SEHNR, CDR2 FQNEAQ (reference sequence). The CDR3 totals 13 residues. The ends lost 6 bases at V and 4 bases at J; junction bases unmatched: 4. CDR3 nucleotide sequence: TGTGCCAGCAGAGCGGGAGCGGGAGAGACCCAGTACTTC. The encoded protein is CASRAGAGETQYF.

The chain carries TRBV7-2 and TRBJ1-2, with TRBD1 matching 8 bases. This CDR3 contains 16 residues. Losses at the gene ends were 2 bases for V and 5 bases for J; bases not matched to a gene: 10. The V gene's germline CDR1 is SGHTA and CDR2 FQGNSA. This chain's CDR3 is CASSLLAAGGSYGYTF. The CDR3 region has the DNA TGTGCCAGCAGCTTACTTGCGGCAGGGGGCTCGTATGGCTACACCTTC.

This chain connects TRBV27 to TRBJ2-7; perhaps TRBD2 as D (6 bases). This CDR3 has 17 amino acids. V shed 5 bases and J shed 6 bases, with 26 bases lying between them. Germline lookup yields CDR1 MNHEY and CDR2 SMNVEV (reference sequence). In nucleotides, the CDR3 is TGTGCCAGCAGTCCCGATTACAGCGGGCCAGTCCGGGGCGAGCAGTACGTC. This encodes CASSPDYSGPVRGEQYV.

In this sample, this clone turned up once. This chain connects TRBV9 to TRBJ1-1; D is unclear. Deletions cut 0 bases from V and 5 bases from J, with 8 bases between. The CDR3 covers 13 residues. Germline V gene lookup returns CDR1 SGDLS and CDR2 YYNGEE. In DNA, the CDR3 is TGTGCCAGCAGCGTAGGAGGTGAAACTGAAGCTTTCTTT. The encoded protein is CASSVGGETEAFF.

V gene TRBV7-6 combines with J gene TRBJ2-7, with TRBD1 matching 8 bases. The CDR3 has 14 amino acids. The germline V gene has CDR1 SGHVS and CDR2 FNYEAQ. The junction had 5 bases not matched to a gene; V was cut back by 5 bases and J by 2 bases. CDR3 residues: CASSPDREPYEQYF. CDR3 sequence (DNA): TGTGCCAGCAGCCCGGACAGGGAGCCCTACGAGCAGTACTTC.

This chain connects TRBV5-6 to TRBJ1-2, with D perhaps matching TRBD1 (6 bases). This CDR3 has 15 residues. CDR1 is SGHDT and CDR2 is YYEEEE in the germline V gene. The V gene lost 4 bases and the J gene lost 4 bases, with 17 bases spanning the gap. The CDR3 DNA reads as TGTGCCAGCAGCGTGAACAGGGTCCTTCGCTATGGCTACACCTTC. It codes for CASSVNRVLRYGYTF.

This sequence joins TRBV6-5 and TRBJ1-1, with D perhaps TRBD1 (6 bases). The CDR3 loop spans 15 amino acids. Germline values: CDR1 MNHEY, CDR2 SVGAGI. The V gene lost 6 bases and the J gene lost 2 bases, with 16 bases spanning the gap. The CDR3 region has the DNA TGTGCCAGCAGCACTAGGACAGCCCTAAACACTGAAGCTTTCTTT. Translating it yields CASSTRTALNTEAFF.

The rearrangement links TRBV3-1 (or the pseudogene TRBV3-2) to TRBJ1-1; 8 bases fit TRBD1. Germline CDR1 and CDR2: LGHDT and YNNKEL (reference sequence). V was clipped by 1 base and J by 10 bases; unmatched bases: 11. This CDR3 has 15 amino acids. The CDR3 bases are TGTGCCAGCAGCCAAGCCTCAGGGGGCAGAAGGGTAGCTTTCTTT. Residues: CASSQASGGRRVAFF.

J is TRBJ1-3 and V is TRBV12-5, with D tentatively TRBD1 (6 bases). V lost 7 bases and J 4 bases, leaving 17 bases between the germline ends. Germline V lookup: CDR1 LGHNT, CDR2 FRNRAP. The CDR3 runs 15 residues. The CDR3 nucleotides are TGTGCTAGTGCCCCCCCAGGGGCAGGAGGAAACACCATATATTTT. Translating it yields CASAPPGAGGNTIYF.

This chain uses TRBV9 with TRBJ2-5; tentatively, D is TRBD1 (5 bases). Germline V CDR1 and CDR2: SGDLS, YYNGEE. The CDR3 loop spans 15 amino acids. V was shortened by 0 bases and J by 7 bases, with 16 bases between the two germline ends. CDR3 sequence: CASSVATTAPGTQYF. CDR3 nucleotide sequence: TGTGCCAGCAGCGTAGCAACGACAGCCCCCGGGACCCAGTACTTC.

The sample holds a few counts of this clone. The chain combines TRBV27 with TRBJ1-5; tentatively, D is TRBD1 (6 bases). Germline lookup yields CDR1 MNHEY and CDR2 SMNVEV (reference sequence). The CDR3 is 15 residues long. V was cut by 6 bases and J by 4 bases, with 16 bases left in between. The CDR3, as DNA: TGTGCCAGCAGGTCCCACGGGACAACTAATCAGCCCCAGCATTTT. Protein: CASRSHGTTNQPQHF.

This clone was seen only once. The J gene is TRBJ1-1, the V gene TRBV11-2; a possible D gene is TRBD1 (5 bases). Germline V lookup: CDR1 SGHAT, CDR2 FQNNGV. V was trimmed by 4 bases and J by 1 base, leaving 22 bases between them. CDR3 length: 18 amino acids. The CDR3 DNA reads as TGTGCCAGCAGCTCCAAACGGTACGGGGGGGGAGAGAACACTGAAGCTTTCTTT. It yields the protein CASSSKRYGGGENTEAFF. The full variable domain, rest sourced from reference TRBV11-2 and TRBJ1-1, is EAGVAQSPRYKIIEKRQSVAFWCNPISGHATLYWYQQILGQGPKLLIQFQNNGVVDDSQLPKDRFSAERLKGVDSTLKIQPAKLEDSAVYLCASSSKRYGGGENTEAFFGQGTRLTVV.

Here the CDR3 DNA reads TGTGCCAGCATCCGACTAGCGGGGGGGTACAATGAGCAGTTCTTC. It yields the protein CASIRLAGGYNEQFF. The chain employs TRBV6-5 and TRBJ2-1; 14 bases line up with TRBD2. This CDR3 region has 15 residues. Germline loops: CDR1 MNHEY, CDR2 SVGAGI. J lost 4 bases, V lost 7 bases, and 3 bases had no gene match.

The J gene is TRBJ1-1, the V gene TRBV11-3, with D possibly being TRBD1 (5 bases). The V and J ends lost 2 bases and 0 bases respectively, with 10 bases between them. The CDR3 is 15 residues long. In germline, CDR1 is SGHNT, CDR2 YENEEA. This CDR3 reads CASSLISRVNTEAFF. Here the CDR3 DNA reads TGTGCCAGCAGCTTAATTAGCAGGGTGAACACTGAAGCTTTCTTT.

This clone was found many times. This chain connects TRBV2 to TRBJ2-7, with D possibly matching TRBD1 (5 bases). CDR1 and CDR2 from the germline V gene are SNHLY and FYNNEI. The ends were cut back, 4 bases at V and 3 bases at J, with 16 bases in the middle. CDR3 length: 15 residues. CDR3 DNA: TGTGCCAGCAGTGCCCAGTCGAAGGGGAACTACGAGCAGTACTTC. This gives the protein CASSAQSKGNYEQYF.